The rows below give T cell receptor beta chains drawn from one sample of a study of OX40 agonist ivuxolimab in advanced cancers. Profiled with immunoSEQ multiplex PCR; TCRdb holds only in-frame clones, not every one. Here the sample spans roughly 53,000 clones, roughly nine tenths being singletons. Here the sequenced sample was CD4+ or CD8+ T cells sorted from blood, taken in a trial of the OX40 agonist ivuxolimab. These receptors came from an adult with an advanced solid tumor such as melanoma, head and neck, liver or kidney cancer. CDR3s include the opening cysteine and the closing phenylalanine or tryptophan. A D gene is named only where the DNA matches it firmly. Clone size is given for some rows only: seen once, a few or many times, or a class if the clone is expanded.

D gene,J gene,V gene,clone size,CDR3 DNA,CDR3 protein
TRBD1,TRBJ2-2,TRBV25-1,-,TGTGCCAGCTCGGGGACAGTGGCCGGGGAGCTGTTTTTT,CASSGTVAGELFF
-,TRBJ2-6,TRBV28,-,TGTGCCAGCAGGGCCGGAACGGCCTCTGGGGCCAACGTCCTGACTTTC,CASRAGTASGANVLTF
-,TRBJ2-7,TRBV7-8,-,TGTGCCAGCAGCTTAGAGGCAGGGGACTACGAGCAGTACTTC,CASSLEAGDYEQYF
-,TRBJ1-5,TRBV19,few,TGTGCCAGTAGTATCGGATTCGGGGGTAATCAAAGTCAGCCCCAGCATTTT,CASSIGFGGNQSQPQHF
-,TRBJ2-7,TRBV5-1,-,TGCGCCAGCAGCTTGGCATATCAGGACGGTCCCTACGAGCAGTACTTC,CASSLAYQDGPYEQYF
TRBD2,TRBJ2-7,TRBV7-2,-,TGTGCCAGCAGCTTCGGGACTAGCAGAATCTACGAGCAGTACTTC,CASSFGTSRIYEQYF
-,TRBJ1-1,TRBV7-3,-,TGTGCCAGCAGCTATGACGCTCGGGGCGCGGGCACTGAAGCTTTCTTT,CASSYDARGAGTEAFF
-,TRBJ2-1,TRBV20-1,-,TGTAGTGGGGGACCTTACAATGAGCAGTTCTTC,CSGGPYNEQFF
-,TRBJ2-5,TRBV6-6,-,TGTGCCAGCAGTTATAGGGGGAGTGGGCCGGAGACCCAGTACTTC,CASSYRGSGPETQYF
TRBD1,TRBJ2-7,TRBV4-3,-,TGCGCCAGCAGCCAATCCCGGGACAGCCTCTACGAGCAGTACTTC,CASSQSRDSLYEQYF
TRBD1,TRBJ1-2,TRBV28,-,TGTGCCAGCGCTCAGGCGGACAGGGCCTCCGGCTACACCTTC,CASAQADRASGYTF
-,TRBJ2-4,TRBV2,once,TGTGCCAGCAGTGACAGGGCCATTCAGTACTTC,CASSDRAIQYF
TRBD1,TRBJ1-1,TRBV6-5,-,TGTGCCAGCAGTTACTCGGGACAGCTGAACACTGAAGCTTTCTTT,CASSYSGQLNTEAFF
-,TRBJ1-1,TRBV5-4,-,TGTGCCAGCAGCCGCGAAACTGAAGCTTTCTTT,CASSRETEAFF
TRBD1,TRBJ1-1,TRBV7-9,-,TGTGCCAGCAGCGGCTTCGGACAGGGGTGGACTGAAGCTTTCTTT,CASSGFGQGWTEAFF
-,TRBJ2-3,TRBV5-4,-,TGTGCCAGCAGCTTGTCCCTACTAGCTACAGATACGCAGTATTTT,CASSLSLLATDTQYF
-,TRBJ2-5,TRBV9,-,TGTGCCAGCACCCTATACGGGGGGGGACAGGGAGAGACCCAGTACTTC,CASTLYGGGQGETQYF
TRBD2,TRBJ2-3,TRBV7-2,-,TGTGCCAGCAGCTTTAGCGGGGGGTTTTCAGATACGCAGTATTTT,CASSFSGGFSDTQYF
TRBD2,TRBJ2-3,TRBV7-3,-,TGTGCCAGCAGCTTAGAATTTACGGGAGGTCGCGATACGCAGTATTTT,CASSLEFTGGRDTQYF
TRBD1,TRBJ2-7,TRBV7-7,-,TGTGCTAGCAGCCTCGACAGGGGGAGCTCCTACGAGCAGTACTTC,CASSLDRGSSYEQYF
TRBD1,TRBJ2-5,TRBV11-3,-,TGTGCCAGCAGCCCACGGGACAGAGTCCAAGAGACCCAGTACTTC,CASSPRDRVQETQYF
TRBD1,TRBJ1-6,TRBV5-4,-,TGTGCCAGCAGCTTACAGGGGGGTAATTCACCCCTCCACTTT,CASSLQGGNSPLHF
-,TRBJ2-3,TRBV10-3,-,TGTGCCATCAGTGAGGGCAGGCTTTTAGATACGCAGTATTTT,CAISEGRLLDTQYF
-,TRBJ2-7,TRBV2,-,TGTGCCAGCGGAGAGGGTGGCTCCTACGAGCAGTACTTC,CASGEGGSYEQYF
-,TRBJ1-3,TRBV19,-,TGTGCCAGTAGCTCGGTTATCTCTGGAAACACCATATATTTT,CASSSVISGNTIYF
-,TRBJ2-7,TRBV4-3,-,TGCGCCAGCAGCCAAGCAGGGGACTACGAGCAGTACTTC,CASSQAGDYEQYF
-,TRBJ2-5,TRBV12-5,-,TGTGCTAGTGGTTTGGGCCGGGACTCCGGGGGCGAAAAGACCCAGTACTTC,CASGLGRDSGGEKTQYF
TRBD2,TRBJ2-5,TRBV30,-,TGTGCCTGGGGCCTTGGGGCTAGCGGTCAAGAGACCCAGTACTTC,CAWGLGASGQETQYF
TRBD1,TRBJ2-7,TRBV11-3,-,TGTGCCAGCAGCTTACCAGGACAGGGGCGGAACGAGCAGTACTTC,CASSLPGQGRNEQYF
-,TRBJ2-3,TRBV10-2,-,TGCGCCAGCTCAGGACAGAACACAGATACGCAGTATTTT,CASSGQNTDTQYF
-,TRBJ2-7,TRBV14,-,TGTGCCAGCAGCCAAGAGCTCAGTCCGGGCTACTCCTACGAGCAGTACTTC,CASSQELSPGYSYEQYF
-,TRBJ2-1,TRBV30,-,TGTGCCTGGAGTGTAACCGGAGACAATGAGCAGTTCTTC,CAWSVTGDNEQFF
-,TRBJ2-3,TRBV6-1,-,TGTGCCAGCTGGGAGTTGAGGGCAGATACGCAGTATTTT,CASWELRADTQYF
-,TRBJ2-7,TRBV18,once,TGTGCCAGCTCACCGGCCAGCGGGCCCTACGAGCAGTACTTC,CASSPASGPYEQYF
TRBD2,TRBJ2-5,TRBV10-3,-,TGTGCCATCAGTGTTGGTGTGGGTCCTAGCGGGGGACAAGAGACCCAGTACTTC,CAISVGVGPSGGQETQYF
TRBD2,TRBJ2-7,TRBV2,few,TGTGCCAGCAGTGAGAAAAGCGGGAGCTCCTACGAGCAGTACTTC,CASSEKSGSSYEQYF
TRBD1,TRBJ1-4,TRBV11-2,few,TGTGCCAGCAGCTCGACAGGGGCGAATGAAAAACTGTTTTTT,CASSSTGANEKLFF
TRBD2,TRBJ2-1,TRBV30,once,TGTGCCTGGAGCGCCCTTACTAGCGGACAGAATGAGCAGTTCTTC,CAWSALTSGQNEQFF
-,TRBJ2-5,TRBV15,-,TGTGCCACCAGCAGATACACCGACGAGACCCAGTACTTC,CATSRYTDETQYF
-,TRBJ1-5,TRBV6-5,-,TGTGCCAGCAGTCGCGGACAGAGCAATCAGCCCCAGCATTTT,CASSRGQSNQPQHF